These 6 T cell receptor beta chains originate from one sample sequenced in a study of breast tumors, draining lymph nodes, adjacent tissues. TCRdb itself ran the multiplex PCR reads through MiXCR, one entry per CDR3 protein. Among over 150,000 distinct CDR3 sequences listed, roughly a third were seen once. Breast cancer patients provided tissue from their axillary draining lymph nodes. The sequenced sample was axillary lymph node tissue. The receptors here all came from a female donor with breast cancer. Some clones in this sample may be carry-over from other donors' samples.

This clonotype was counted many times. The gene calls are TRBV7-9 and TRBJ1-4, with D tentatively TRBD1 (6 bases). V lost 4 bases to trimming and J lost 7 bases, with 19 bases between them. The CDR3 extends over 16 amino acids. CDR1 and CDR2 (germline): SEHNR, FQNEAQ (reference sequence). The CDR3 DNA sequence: TGTGCCAGCAGCTCCCCACTCGGACAGTTTGGTGAAAAACTGTTTTTT. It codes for CASSSPLGQFGEKLFF.

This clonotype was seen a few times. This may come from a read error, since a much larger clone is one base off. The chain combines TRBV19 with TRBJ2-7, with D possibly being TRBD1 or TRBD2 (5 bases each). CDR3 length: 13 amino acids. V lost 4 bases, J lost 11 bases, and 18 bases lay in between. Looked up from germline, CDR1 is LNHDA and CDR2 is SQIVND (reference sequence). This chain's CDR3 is CASSRDELSKEYV. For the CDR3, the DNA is TGTGCCAGTAGTAGGGACGAACTTTCGAAGGAGTACGTC.

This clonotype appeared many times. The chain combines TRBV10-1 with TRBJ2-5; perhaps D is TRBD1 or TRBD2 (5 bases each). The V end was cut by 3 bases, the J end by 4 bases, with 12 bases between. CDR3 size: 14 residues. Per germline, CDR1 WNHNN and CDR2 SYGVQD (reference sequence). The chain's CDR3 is CASSDGFGGETQYF. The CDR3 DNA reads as TGCGCCAGCAGTGATGGTTTTGGGGGAGAGACCCAGTACTTC.

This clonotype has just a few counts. The CDR3 protein is CSARVEQGFSEAFF. The CDR3 coding sequence is TGCAGTGCTAGAGTAGAACAGGGATTCTCTGAAGCTTTCTTT. V and J are TRBV20-1 and TRBJ1-1, with a possible D match to TRBD1 (6 bases). CDR1 and CDR2 from the germline V gene are DFQATT and SNEGSKA (reference sequence). Trimming removed 1 base from V and 6 bases from J, with 15 bases in between. This CDR3 spans 14 amino acids.

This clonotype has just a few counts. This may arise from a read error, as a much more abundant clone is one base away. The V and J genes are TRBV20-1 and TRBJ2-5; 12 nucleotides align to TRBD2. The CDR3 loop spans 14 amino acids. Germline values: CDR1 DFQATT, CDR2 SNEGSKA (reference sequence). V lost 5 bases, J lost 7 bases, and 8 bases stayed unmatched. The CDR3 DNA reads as TGCAGTGCTGGCCCTAGCGGGGGGGTGGCGACCCAGTACTTC. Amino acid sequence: CSAGPSGGVATQYF.

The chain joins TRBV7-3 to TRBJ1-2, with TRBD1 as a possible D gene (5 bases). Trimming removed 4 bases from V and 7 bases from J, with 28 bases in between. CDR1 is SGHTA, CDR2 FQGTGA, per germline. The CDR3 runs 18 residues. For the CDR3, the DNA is TGTGCCAGCAGCTCCGGGACTAGTGGTTTGAATCTGGGACGTGGCTACACCTTC. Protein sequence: CASSSGTSGLNLGRGYTF.